This is a list of T cell receptor beta chains from one sample in a study of molecular identifiers for immune sequencing clone quantification. TCRdb re-analysed the PCR reads in MiXCR, keeping a single row per CDR3 protein. The table includes approximately 670,000 distinct CDR3 sequences, just under 20% detected once. The sequenced sample consisted of naive CD8+ T cells from blood, with Jurkat cell RNA spiked in. All receptors derive from a human donor in good health. Some libraries in this study had Jurkat cell RNA spiked in. Both conserved end residues are trimmed from each CDR3.

V: TRBV27
J: TRBJ2-3
CDR3: ASSLSGLSTDTQY

V: TRBV9
J: TRBJ2-2
CDR3: ASSVWPSGREVTGELF

V: TRBV5-1
J: TRBJ2-2
CDR3: ASSTGLAGGTLPGELF

V: TRBV6-1
J: TRBJ1-5
CDR3: ASGQYSNQPQH

V: TRBV28
J: TRBJ2-7
CDR3: ASSFFGQGYEQY

V: TRBV4-2
J: TRBJ1-5
CDR3: ASSQVTGSNQPQH

V: TRBV5-1
J: TRBJ2-1
CDR3: ASSLEGGSYNEQF

V: TRBV19
J: TRBJ2-5
CDR3: ASTAAGMSQETQY

V: TRBV7-9
J: TRBJ2-7
CDR3: ASSLATGFYEQY

V: TRBV5-6
J: TRBJ2-1
CDR3: ASSSWDRFNEQF

V: TRBV7-9
J: TRBJ2-7
CDR3: ASSSPGPVLLEQY

V: TRBV5-4
J: TRBJ1-3
CDR3: ASSLVGFGPGNTIY

V: TRBV19
J: TRBJ1-1
CDR3: ASTSGPRPDTEAF

V: TRBV27
J: TRBJ2-7
CDR3: ASSLSASGSITYEQY

V: TRBV30
J: TRBJ2-5
CDR3: AWSSDRSQETQY

V: TRBV30
J: TRBJ2-1
CDR3: AWSIPHGLAGAILFNEQF

V: TRBV24-1
J: TRBJ2-2
CDR3: ATSDYVETGELF

V: TRBV12-3/TRBV12-4
J: TRBJ2-1
CDR3: ASSVNRDSNEQF

V: TRBV29-1
J: TRBJ2-7
CDR3: SVETAYEQY

V: TRBV25-1
J: TRBJ2-1
CDR3: ASRIAGAGYNEQF

V: TRBV4-1
J: TRBJ2-7
CDR3: ASSQTRGLGYEQY

V: TRBV7-9
J: TRBJ2-3
CDR3: ASSSAGDYADTQY

V: TRBV4-1
J: TRBJ2-7
CDR3: ASSARDGPYEQY

V: TRBV12-3/TRBV12-4
J: TRBJ2-7
CDR3: ASSLAWGAGGSYEQY

V: TRBV27
J: TRBJ2-1
CDR3: ASSLSRTGVDEQF